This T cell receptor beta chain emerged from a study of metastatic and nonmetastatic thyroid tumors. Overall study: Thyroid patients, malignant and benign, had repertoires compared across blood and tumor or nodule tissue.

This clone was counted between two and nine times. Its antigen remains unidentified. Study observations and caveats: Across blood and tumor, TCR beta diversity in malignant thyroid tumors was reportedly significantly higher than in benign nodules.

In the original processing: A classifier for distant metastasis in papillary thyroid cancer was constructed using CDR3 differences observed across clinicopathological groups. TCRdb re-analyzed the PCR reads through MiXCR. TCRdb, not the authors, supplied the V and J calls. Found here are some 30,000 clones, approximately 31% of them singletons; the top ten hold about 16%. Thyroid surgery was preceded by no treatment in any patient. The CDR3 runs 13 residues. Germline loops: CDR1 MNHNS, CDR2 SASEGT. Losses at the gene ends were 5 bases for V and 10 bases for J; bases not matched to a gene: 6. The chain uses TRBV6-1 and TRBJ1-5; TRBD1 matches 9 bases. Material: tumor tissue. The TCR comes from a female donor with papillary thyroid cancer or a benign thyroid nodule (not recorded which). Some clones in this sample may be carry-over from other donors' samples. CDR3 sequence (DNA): TGTGCCAGCAGTTCCCGGGACAGGGAACCCCAGCATTTT. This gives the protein CASSSRDREPQHF.